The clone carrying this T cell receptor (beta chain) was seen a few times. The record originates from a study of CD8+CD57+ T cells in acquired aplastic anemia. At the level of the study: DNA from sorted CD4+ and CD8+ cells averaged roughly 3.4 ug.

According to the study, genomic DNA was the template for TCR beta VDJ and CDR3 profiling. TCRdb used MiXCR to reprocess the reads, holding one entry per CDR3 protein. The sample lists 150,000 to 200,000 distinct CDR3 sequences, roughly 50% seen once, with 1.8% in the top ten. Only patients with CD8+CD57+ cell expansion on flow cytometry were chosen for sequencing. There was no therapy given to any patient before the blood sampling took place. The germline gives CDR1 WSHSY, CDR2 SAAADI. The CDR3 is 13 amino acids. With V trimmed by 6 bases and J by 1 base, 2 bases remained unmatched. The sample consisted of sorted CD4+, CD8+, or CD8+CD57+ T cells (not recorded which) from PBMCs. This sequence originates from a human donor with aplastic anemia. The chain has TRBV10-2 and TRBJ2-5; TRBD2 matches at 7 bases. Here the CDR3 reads CASRSGVQETQYF. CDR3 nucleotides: TGCGCCAGCAGGAGCGGGGTCCAAGAGACCCAGTACTTC.